The 6 T cell receptor beta chains presented below share a single source sample, sequenced in a study of T cells in Graves' hyperthyroidism and ophthalmopathy. RNA transcripts gave rise to amplified TCR beta CDR3 regions. With the HTBI primer set, the TCR CDR3 went through a first round of RT-PCR. TCRdb re-analysed the multiplex PCR reads in MiXCR, keeping a single row per CDR3 protein. The data contain around 360,000 distinct CDR3 sequences, approximately 16% of them singletons. The specimen sequenced was blood. The origin of the receptors is a woman aged 60 to 75 with Graves' ophthalmopathy.

The V and J genes are TRBV19 and TRBJ2-1; a weak D match, TRBD2 (5 bases). The CDR3 is 16 residues long. The V gene lost 0 bases and the J gene lost 4 bases, with 13 bases spanning the gap. Germline CDR1 reads LNHDA; CDR2 reads SQIVND (reference sequence). The CDR3 protein is CASSIDGFPGYNEQFF. Here the CDR3 DNA reads TGTGCCAGTAGTATAGACGGGTTTCCGGGGTACAATGAGCAGTTCTTC.

This clonotype was seen repeatedly, ten times or more. The chain links TRBV28 to TRBJ2-5; TRBD2 agrees at 8 bases. Germline values: CDR1 MDHEN, CDR2 SYDVKM. The J segment lost 1 base and the V segment lost 2 bases, leaving 3 bases of the junction unmatched. CDR3 size: 15 residues. This chain's CDR3 is CASSLLTSGQETQYF. DNA of the CDR3: TGTGCCAGCAGTTTACTTACTAGCGGCCAAGAGACCCAGTACTTC.

This clonotype was seen many times. V is TRBV3-1 and J is TRBJ2-6; D not resolved. The germline V gene has CDR1 LGHDT and CDR2 YNNKEL (reference sequence). V shed 0 bases and J shed 0 bases, with 3 bases lying between them. CDR3 size: 15 residues. The CDR3 is CASSQEFSGANVLTF. The CDR3 coding sequence is TGTGCCAGCAGCCAAGAGTTCTCTGGGGCCAACGTCCTGACTTTC.

The chain is built from TRBV7-9 and TRBJ2-1; TRBD2 matches at 11 bases. Germline loops: CDR1 SEHNR, CDR2 FQNEAQ (reference sequence). CDR3 size: 18 residues. V gave up 2 bases and J gave up 5 bases; unmatched junction bases: 11. CDR3 protein: CASSLRASGRLRNNEQFF. The CDR3 region has the DNA TGTGCCAGCAGCTTAAGGGCTAGCGGGAGGTTGAGAAACAATGAGCAGTTCTTC.

This clonotype was recorded at least ten times. The chain carries TRBV28 and TRBJ2-5; the D gene could be TRBD1 or TRBD2 (6 bases each). Deletions cut 7 bases from V and 7 bases from J, with 16 bases between. The length of the CDR3 is 13 residues. The V gene's germline CDR1 is MDHEN and CDR2 SYDVKM. The chain's CDR3 is CASISGGRRTQYF. CDR3 DNA sequence: TGTGCCAGCATCTCCGGGGGCCGGCGGACCCAGTACTTC.

This clonotype was seen ten or more times. This sequence joins TRBV5-8 and TRBJ2-3; D could derive from TRBD1 or TRBD2 (5 bases each). V lost 4 bases and J lost 4, with 13 bases in between. CDR3 length: 14 residues. Germline V gene data show CDR1 as SGHTS and CDR2 as YDEGEE. The CDR3 region has the DNA TGTGCCAGCAGCACCTGGGACGAGCCAGATACGCAGTATTTT. The encoded protein is CASSTWDEPDTQYF.